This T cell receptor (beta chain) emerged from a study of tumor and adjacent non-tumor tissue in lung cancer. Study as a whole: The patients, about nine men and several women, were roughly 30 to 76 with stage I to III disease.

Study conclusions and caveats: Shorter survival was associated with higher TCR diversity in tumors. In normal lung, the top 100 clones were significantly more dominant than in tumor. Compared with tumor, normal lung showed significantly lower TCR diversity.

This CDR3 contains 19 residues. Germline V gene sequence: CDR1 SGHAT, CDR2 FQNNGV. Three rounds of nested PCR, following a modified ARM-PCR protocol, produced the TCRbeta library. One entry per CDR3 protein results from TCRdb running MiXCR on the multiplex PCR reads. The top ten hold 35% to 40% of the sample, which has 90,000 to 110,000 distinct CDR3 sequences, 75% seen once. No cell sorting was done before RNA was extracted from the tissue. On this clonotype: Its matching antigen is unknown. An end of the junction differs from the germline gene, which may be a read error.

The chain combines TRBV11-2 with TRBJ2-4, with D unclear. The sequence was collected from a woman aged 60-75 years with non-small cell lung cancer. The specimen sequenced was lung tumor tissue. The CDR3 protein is CASSLGVLPLHGLKNIQYF. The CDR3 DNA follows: TGTGCCAGCAGCTTAGGAGTCCTCCCCCTCCATGGGCTCAAAAACATTCAATACTTC.